One sample yielded the 6 T cell receptor beta chains listed below, sequenced in a study of cytomegalovirus exposure and HLA in healthy donors. 13 Jbeta primers and 60 Vbeta primers were used for the PCR. Produced via immunoSEQ multiplex PCR; TCRdb's table is partial and in-frame only. The repertoire holds 120,000 or so clones, with 70% to 80% as singletons. Specimen: PBMCs. The source of these receptors is a man aged 45-65 years in good health and CMV-seropositive.

V is TRBV5-1 and J is TRBJ1-3, with 7 bases lining up with TRBD1. Losses at the gene ends were 2 bases for V and 4 bases for J; bases not matched to a gene: 6. This CDR3 has 15 residues. Germline V lookup: CDR1 SGHRS, CDR2 YFSETQ. The CDR3 region has the DNA TGCGCCAGCAGCTTCTCCGGGACAGCAGGAAACACCATATATTTT. Its translation is CASSFSGTAGNTIYF.

This sequence joins TRBV2 and TRBJ1-1; 9 bases fit TRBD1. Germline CDR1 is SNHLY and CDR2 is FYNNEI. With 7 bases clipped from V and 0 bases from J, the junction kept 3 bases outside the gene matches. The length of the CDR3 is 14 residues. The CDR3 spells CASTGQGLNTEAFF. The CDR3 DNA reads as TGTGCCAGCACGGGACAGGGTTTGAACACTGAAGCTTTCTTT.

This clone turned up a few times. The genes are TRBV29-1 and TRBJ1-2; D unclear. Germline V gene sequence: CDR1 SQVTM, CDR2 ANQGSEA. CDR3 length: 12 amino acids. V gave up 8 bases and J gave up 5 bases, with 15 bases separating them. This CDR3 reads CSTSRDSYGYTF. CDR3 nucleotides: TGCAGCACCTCCCGGGATTCATATGGCTACACCTTC. Filled out from reference TRBV29-1 and TRBJ1-2, the complete variable domain reads SAVISQKPSRDICQRGTSLTIQCQVDSQVTMMFWYRQQPGQSLTLIATANQGSEATYESGFVIDKFPISRPNLTFSTLTVSNMSPEDSSIYLCSTSRDSYGYTFGSGTRLTVV.

This clone was found a few times. CDR3 residues: CASSIDGEGNEQFF. Here the CDR3 DNA reads TGTGCCAGTAGTATAGACGGGGAGGGTAATGAGCAGTTCTTC. The chain carries TRBV19 and TRBJ2-1; 7 bases are a match to TRBD2. CDR3 length: 14 amino acids. Trimming cost V 0 bases and J 7 bases; bases outside gene matches: 3. The germline V gene encodes CDR1 LNHDA and CDR2 SQIVND (reference sequence).

This chain links TRBV11-2 with TRBJ2-1, with 10 bases fitting TRBD1. Per germline, CDR1 SGHAT and CDR2 FQNNGV. The CDR3 totals 13 residues. The trim removed 1 base at V and 12 bases at J, leaving 3 bases unmatched. CDR3 sequence reads: CASSLVRDRGQFF. CDR3 sequence (DNA): TGTGCCAGCAGCTTAGTTCGGGACAGGGGGCAGTTCTTC.

The V call is TRBV27, the J call TRBJ2-5; 10 nucleotides align to TRBD1. The DNA end is a closer match to TRBJ2-7, so the J assignment may be wrong. CDR1 and CDR2 (germline): MNHEY, SMNVEV (reference sequence). The CDR3 length is 14 residues. CDR3: CASSSGQGYHEQYF. CDR3 nucleotide sequence: TGTGCCAGCAGTTCGGGACAGGGGTACCACGAGCAGTACTTC.